The rows below give T cell receptor beta chains drawn from one sample of a study of cytomegalovirus exposure and HLA in healthy donors. Sequencing used immunoSEQ multiplex PCR; TCRdb keeps in-frame clones, though not all of them. This table has 150,000 or so clones, approximately 80% appearing once. Sequencing used PBMCs. The receptors derive from a man aged 50-60 years in good health and CMV-seropositive. CDR3s include the opening cysteine and the closing phenylalanine or tryptophan. A D gene is named only where the DNA matches it firmly. Clone size, where shown, is once, few, many, or a class for clones that have expanded.

TRBJ2-7,.,few,TRBV7-6,CASSLQPYSESEQYF,TGTGCCAGCAGCCTCCAACCCTATAGCGAATCCGAGCAGTACTTC
TRBJ2-1,.,.,TRBV5-1,CASSPRVAAPSYNEQFF,TGCGCCAGCAGCCCTCGTGTAGCGGCACCCTCCTACAATGAGCAGTTCTTC
TRBJ2-3,TRBD1,.,TRBV5-1,CASSFAGQGTDTQYF,TGCGCCAGCAGCTTCGCGGGACAGGGAACAGATACGCAGTATTTT
TRBJ1-5,.,.,TRBV5-5,CASSSDRDQPQHF,TGTGCCAGCAGCTCGGACAGAGATCAGCCCCAGCATTTT
TRBJ2-7,.,.,TRBV18,CASSPEVRDEQYF,TGTGCCAGCTCACCCGAGGTACGGGACGAGCAGTACTTC
TRBJ2-5,TRBD2,.,TRBV29-1,CSVVAGGREQYF,TGCAGCGTTGTTGCGGGGGGGCGAGAGCAGTACTTC
TRBJ2-3,TRBD2,.,TRBV5-4,CASSPGHPGLAGGQADTQYF,TGTGCCAGCAGCCCGGGCCACCCGGGACTAGCGGGGGGGCAAGCAGATACGCAGTATTTT
TRBJ2-1,TRBD2,.,TRBV5-1,CATGGGVFF,TGCGCCACCGGCGGGGGTGTGTTCTTC
TRBJ2-1,TRBD2,.,TRBV6-6,CASSSAGGGDEQFF,TGTGCCAGCAGTTCGGCGGGGGGTGGCGATGAGCAGTTCTTC
TRBJ2-1,TRBD2,.,TRBV10-2,CASRPGGLASEQFF,TGCGCCAGCAGGCCAGGTGGACTAGCGTCAGAGCAGTTCTTC
TRBJ2-7,.,.,TRBV11-2,CASSLGPGVGTYEQYF,TGTGCCAGCAGCTTAGGTCCGGGGGTAGGAACGTACGAGCAGTACTTC
TRBJ1-1,.,.,TRBV19,CASSIGGVFTEAFF,TGTGCCAGTAGTATAGGGGGGGTTTTTACTGAAGCTTTCTTT
TRBJ1-1,.,.,TRBV18,CASSPNTPGKRTEAFF,TGTGCCAGCTCACCAAATACGCCAGGAAAAAGAACTGAAGCTTTCTTT
TRBJ2-2,TRBD1,.,TRBV2,CASKEDRGAPGELFF,TGTGCCAGCAAGGAGGACAGGGGGGCACCCGGGGAGCTGTTTTTT